This entry describes one TCR beta chain. The antigen is undetermined. The data stem from a study of T cells in narcolepsy. Across the study: Patients with NT1 or NT2 and healthy control donors were enrolled. Study-level results: HCRT-specific and TRIB2-specific autoreactive clonotypes appeared among same-patient CSF and blood CD4+ clonotypes. Autoreactive clone sequences were missing from some blood memory CD4+ repertoires.

Libraries were prepared by immunoSEQ multiplex PCR; TCRdb keeps only in-frame clonotypes and omits some of them. The table lists around 42,000 clones, about 91% of them singletons. Germline V lookup: CDR1 SGHTA, CDR2 FQGNSA. The junction had 8 bases not matched to a gene; V was cut back by 5 bases and J by 1 base. The CDR3 spans 16 residues. V is TRBV7-2 and J is TRBJ1-3, with TRBD1 matching 7 bases. The TCR was taken from a human donor with narcolepsy. The specimen was CD45RA- memory CD4+ T cells from PBMCs. In DNA, the CDR3 is TGTGCCAGCAGCCCGAGACAGGGTGGATCTGGAAACACCATATATTTT. Its translation: CASSPRQGGSGNTIYF.